These T cell receptor beta chains were read from a single sample in a study of identical twins. TCRdb analysed the 5' RACE reads with MiXCR anew, one entry per CDR3 protein. The sample consists of 1.5 million to 2 million distinct CDR3 sequences, under 35% of them appearing once. Material for sequencing was cord blood. Receptor source: a newborn girl in good health. The conserved cysteine and the conserved F or W are not part of the CDR3 here. The size field is filled for only some rows; it gives once, few, many or a size class.

abundance	len	v_gene	j_gene	CDR3aa
once	15	TRBV7-9	TRBJ1-1	ASSPWDLLRRGTEAF
-	13	TRBV4-1	TRBJ2-1	ASSQVGGIYNEQF
-	12	TRBV5-8	TRBJ2-3	ASSPWTGRDTQY
-	14	TRBV7-9	TRBJ2-2	ASSSRLAGLGGELF
once	10	TRBV20-1	TRBJ1-2	SAIGDSYGYT
few	14	TRBV29-1	TRBJ1-6	SVVWGTGRGNSPLH
-	13	TRBV11-2	TRBJ2-3	ASSLTGGRADTQY
many	13	TRBV14	TRBJ2-7	ASSLSGGLTYEQY
few	15	TRBV3-1	TRBJ1-2	ASSQGTGTLANYGYT
-	12	TRBV9	TRBJ2-7	ASSVGGTTYEQY
-	14	TRBV29-1	TRBJ2-1	SVVGGGTSSGNEQF
-	12	TRBV7-9	TRBJ1-1	ASNPGQGRTEAF
-	13	TRBV20-1	TRBJ1-1	SARTGSSKNTEAF
few	14	TRBV27	TRBJ2-1	ASWGTGVSSYNEQF
-	12	TRBV12-3/TRBV12-4	TRBJ1-2	ASSLDLGTGGHT
few	11	TRBV14	TRBJ1-4	ATRGLGGEKLF
-	11	TRBV12-3/TRBV12-4	TRBJ2-5	ASSLFSPETQY
few	14	TRBV4-1	TRBJ2-7	ASSQGEHSSSYEQY
-	9	TRBV3-1	TRBJ2-1	ASSQELWQF
few	14	TRBV5-1	TRBJ2-3	ASSLVARGDTDTQY
-	14	TRBV20-1	TRBJ1-5	SASSPTGGARQPQH
-	11	TRBV27	TRBJ2-3	ASRVLSSDTQY
-	12	TRBV7-9	TRBJ1-5	ASSLGTQGQPQH
-	13	TRBV4-2	TRBJ2-7	ASSRHLAGSYEQY
many	13	TRBV9	TRBJ2-3	ASRRTASSTDTQY
-	13	TRBV5-1	TRBJ2-7	ASSFHRYPSYEQY
few	14	TRBV5-4	TRBJ2-1	ASRGVAGPSYNEQF
-	13	TRBV25-1	-	ASSEAGVGQETQF
-	13	TRBV18	TRBJ2-5	ASSTLTSGQETQY
many	11	TRBV29-1	TRBJ1-2	SVWAGANYGYT
-	14	TRBV5-1	TRBJ2-5	ASSFVLASAQETQY
-	11	TRBV2	-	ATQGSRVYEQY
-	15	TRBV6-1	TRBJ2-1	ASWRLAWRGSYNEQF
-	10	TRBV20-1	TRBJ2-1	SAKAGGNEQF
-	17	TRBV6-5	TRBJ2-2	ASSYWSVRAGTNTGELF
-	13	TRBV20-1	-	SALGLVLSHNEQY
-	13	TRBV28	TRBJ1-1	ATSGTGGMNTEAF
-	14	TRBV27	TRBJ2-3	ASSARGRISTDTQY
-	12	TRBV5-1	TRBJ2-5	ASSTGLPQETQY
many	11	TRBV29-1	TRBJ1-2	SVETGGNYGYT
few	13	TRBV7-2	TRBJ2-3	ASSLFGQGADTQY
few	16	TRBV24-1	TRBJ2-1	ATSDLDYSGSSYNEQF
-	13	TRBV5-1	TRBJ2-1	ASSPTWVSYNEQF
-	14	TRBV21-1	TRBJ2-3	ASSLGRGQLLDTQY
-	11	TRBV20-1	TRBJ1-5	SARDAGRQPQH
-	15	TRBV4-1	-	ASSHKQRGSSYNEQY
-	13	TRBV2	TRBJ2-5	AGPKELASQETQY
-	13	TRBV20-1	TRBJ2-1	SADTAGGPYNEQF
few	13	TRBV4-2	TRBJ2-3	ASSQSADHTDTQY
-	11	TRBV11-2	TRBJ1-4	ASRAGQGMKLF